This T cell receptor beta chain stems from a study of blood T cells in healthy people across ages. As for the study in general: T cells yielded about one barcoded beta molecule per two cells through template switching.

A second about 6 to 12 cycle PCR used barcoded and J-beta primers. Each cDNA molecule carried a tag from a template-switch adaptor that contained 12 random nucleotides. TCRdb reprocessed the 5' RACE reads via MiXCR and lists one record per CDR3 protein. The data contain hundreds of thousands of distinct CDR3 sequences, 46% of them singletons. Isolation recovered at least 7 million PBMCs from every sample. CDR1 is SGHTA, CDR2 FQGNSA, per germline. This CDR3 is 16 amino acids long. V shed 0 bases, J shed 6 bases, and the junction held 8 bases outside the gene matches. This receptor was taken from a man older than 75 in good health. The chain uses TRBV7-2 and TRBJ2-1; 7 nucleotides match TRBD2. The sample taken for sequencing was blood. This CDR3 reads CASSLAIGGGINEQFF. Written as DNA, the CDR3 is TGTGCCAGCAGCTTAGCGATCGGGGGAGGGATCAATGAGCAGTTCTTC.